This paragraph covers one T cell receptor beta chain sequence. What it recognizes is unknown. These data come from a study of OX40 agonist ivuxolimab in advanced cancers. Study outcomes and limitations: Researchers report that CD8+ T cells had, on average, more expanded clones than CD4+. What antigens the expanded peripheral T cells recognized was never established.

The V end lost 8 bases, the J end lost 0 bases, and 7 bases lay between the germline ends. Germline assignment: CDR1 WSHSY and CDR2 SAAADI. The CDR3 runs 12 residues. The study sampled blood at baseline, cycle 4 day 1, and cycle 7 day 1. Repertoires were generated with immunoSEQ multiplex PCR, while TCRdb's copy carries only in-frame clones and drops some. The table lists about 69,000 clones, 80% of them singletons, with 2% to 2.5% in the top ten. This specimen consisted of CD4+ or CD8+ T cells sorted from blood, obtained in a trial of the OX40 agonist ivuxolimab. The chain employs TRBV10-2 and TRBJ2-5; D is possibly TRBD2 (5 bases). This sequence originates from an adult with an advanced solid tumor such as melanoma, head and neck, liver or kidney cancer. CDR3 amino acids: CASQDYQETQYF. The CDR3 bases are TGCGCCAGCCAGGACTACCAAGAGACCCAGTACTTC.